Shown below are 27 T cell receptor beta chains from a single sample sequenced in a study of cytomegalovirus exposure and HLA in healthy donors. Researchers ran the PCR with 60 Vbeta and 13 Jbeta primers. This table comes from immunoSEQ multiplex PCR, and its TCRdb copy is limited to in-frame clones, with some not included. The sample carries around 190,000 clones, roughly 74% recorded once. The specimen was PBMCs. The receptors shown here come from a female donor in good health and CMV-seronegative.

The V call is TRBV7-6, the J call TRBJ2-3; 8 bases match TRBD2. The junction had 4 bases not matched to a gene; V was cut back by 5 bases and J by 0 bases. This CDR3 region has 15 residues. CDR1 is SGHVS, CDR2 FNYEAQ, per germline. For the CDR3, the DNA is TGTGCCAGCAGCACAAGCGGGGGCAGCACAGATACGCAGTATTTT. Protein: CASSTSGGSTDTQYF.

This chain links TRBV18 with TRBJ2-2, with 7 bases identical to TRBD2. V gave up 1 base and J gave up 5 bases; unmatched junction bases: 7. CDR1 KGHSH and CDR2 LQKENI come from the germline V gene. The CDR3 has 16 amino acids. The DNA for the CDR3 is TGTGCCAGCTCACCACGGGGAGGGGAGGGAACCGGGGAGCTGTTTTTT. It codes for CASSPRGGEGTGELFF.

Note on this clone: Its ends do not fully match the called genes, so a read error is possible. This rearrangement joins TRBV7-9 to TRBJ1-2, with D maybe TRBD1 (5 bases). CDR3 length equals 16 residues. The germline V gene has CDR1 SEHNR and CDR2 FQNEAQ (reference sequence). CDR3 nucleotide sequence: TGTTCCAGCAGCTCCGCCGGCAGGGAAGGGGACTATGGCTACACCTTC. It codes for CSSSSAGREGDYGYTF.

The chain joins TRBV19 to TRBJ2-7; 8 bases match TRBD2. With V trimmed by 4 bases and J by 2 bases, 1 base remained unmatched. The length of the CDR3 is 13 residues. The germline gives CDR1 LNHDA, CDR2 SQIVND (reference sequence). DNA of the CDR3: TGTGCCAGTAGTACGGGACTAGCCTACGAGCAGTACTTC. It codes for CASSTGLAYEQYF. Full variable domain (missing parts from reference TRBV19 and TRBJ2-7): DGGITQSPKYLFRKEGQNVTLSCEQNLNHDAMYWYRQDPGQGLRLIYYSQIVNDFQKGDIAEGYSVSREKKESFPLTVTSAQKNPTAFYLCASSTGLAYEQYFGPGTRLTVT.

The CDR3 here is CAISATSNEQFF. DNA of the CDR3: TGTGCCATCAGTGCGACTAGTAATGAGCAGTTCTTC. The chain carries TRBV10-3 and TRBJ2-1, with D perhaps TRBD2 (6 bases). V lost 4 bases to trimming and J lost 7 bases, with 8 bases between them. The germline CDR1 and CDR2 sequences are ENHRY and SYGVKD. The CDR3 length is 12 residues.

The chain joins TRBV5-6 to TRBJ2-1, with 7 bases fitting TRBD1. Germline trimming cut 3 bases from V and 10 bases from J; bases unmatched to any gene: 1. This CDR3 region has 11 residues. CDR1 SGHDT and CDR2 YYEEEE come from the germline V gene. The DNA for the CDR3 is TGTGCCAGCAGCTCGACAGGGGAGCAGTTCTTC. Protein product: CASSSTGEQFF.

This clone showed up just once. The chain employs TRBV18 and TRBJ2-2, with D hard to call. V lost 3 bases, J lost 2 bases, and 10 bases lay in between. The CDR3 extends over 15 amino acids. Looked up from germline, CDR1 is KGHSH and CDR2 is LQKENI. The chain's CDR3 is CASSPNDLNTGELFF. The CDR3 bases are TGTGCCAGCTCACCCAACGACTTAAACACCGGGGAGCTGTTTTTT.

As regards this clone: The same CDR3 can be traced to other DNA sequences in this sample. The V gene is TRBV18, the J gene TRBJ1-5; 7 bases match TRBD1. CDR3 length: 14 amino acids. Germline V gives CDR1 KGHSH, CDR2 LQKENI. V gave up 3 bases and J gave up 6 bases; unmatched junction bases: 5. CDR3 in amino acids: CASSPDRAVQPQHF. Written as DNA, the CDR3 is TGTGCCAGCTCACCCGACAGGGCGGTTCAGCCCCAGCATTTT.

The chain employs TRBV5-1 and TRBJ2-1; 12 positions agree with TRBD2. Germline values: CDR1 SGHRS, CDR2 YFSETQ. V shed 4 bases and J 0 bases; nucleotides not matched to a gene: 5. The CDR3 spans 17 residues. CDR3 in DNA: TGCGCCAGCAGCCCCCTAGCGGGGGGGGCCTCCTACAATGAGCAGTTCTTC. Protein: CASSPLAGGASYNEQFF.

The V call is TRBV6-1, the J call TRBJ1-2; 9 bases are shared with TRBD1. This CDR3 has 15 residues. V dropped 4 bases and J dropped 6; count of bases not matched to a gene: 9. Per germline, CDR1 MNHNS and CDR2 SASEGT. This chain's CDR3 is CASSVTGGIGDGYTF. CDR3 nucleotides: TGTGCCAGCAGTGTGACAGGGGGTATTGGGGATGGCTACACCTTC.

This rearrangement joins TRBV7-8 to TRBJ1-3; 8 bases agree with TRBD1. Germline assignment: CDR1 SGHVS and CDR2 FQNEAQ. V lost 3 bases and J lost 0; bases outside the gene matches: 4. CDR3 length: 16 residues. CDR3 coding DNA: TGTGCCAGCAGCTTCTGGGACAGGCCCTCTGGAAACACCATATATTTT. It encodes CASSFWDRPSGNTIYF.

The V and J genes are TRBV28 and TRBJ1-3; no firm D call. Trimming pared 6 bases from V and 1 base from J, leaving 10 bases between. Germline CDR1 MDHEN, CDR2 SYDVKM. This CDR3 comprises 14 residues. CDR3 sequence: CASRRGKSGNTIYF. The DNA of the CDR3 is TGTGCCAGCAGGCGCGGGAAGTCTGGAAACACCATATATTTT.

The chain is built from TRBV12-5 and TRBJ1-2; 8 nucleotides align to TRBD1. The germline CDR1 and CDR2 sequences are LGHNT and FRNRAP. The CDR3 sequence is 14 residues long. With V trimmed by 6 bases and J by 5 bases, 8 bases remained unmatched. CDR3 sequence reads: CASGPRTGQYGYTF. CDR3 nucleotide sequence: TGTGCTAGTGGCCCACGGACAGGGCAATATGGCTACACCTTC. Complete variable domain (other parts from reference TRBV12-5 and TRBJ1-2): DARVTQTPRHKVTEMGQEVTMRCQPILGHNTVFWYRQTMMQGLELLAYFRNRAPLDDSGMPKDRFSAEMPDATLATLKIQPSEPRDSAVYFCASGPRTGQYGYTFGSGTRLTVV.

The CDR3, as DNA: TGTGCCAGCAGCTCCCGTTTCGGACTAGCGGGGGGGAGCTCCTACGAGCAGTACTTC. This gives the protein CASSSRFGLAGGSSYEQYF. The rearrangement uses TRBV13 and TRBJ2-7; 15 nucleotides match TRBD2. The CDR3 length is 19 residues. Germline CDR1 and CDR2: PRHDT and FYEKMQ (reference sequence). J lost 0 bases, V lost 4 bases, and 10 bases had no gene match. Combining the CDR3 with reference TRBV13 and TRBJ2-7 gives the whole variable domain AAGVIQSPRHLIKEKRETATLKCYPIPRHDTVYWYQQGPGQDPQFLISFYEKMQSDKGSIPDRFSAQQFSDYHSELNMSSLELGDSALYFCASSSRFGLAGGSSYEQYFGPGTRLTVT.

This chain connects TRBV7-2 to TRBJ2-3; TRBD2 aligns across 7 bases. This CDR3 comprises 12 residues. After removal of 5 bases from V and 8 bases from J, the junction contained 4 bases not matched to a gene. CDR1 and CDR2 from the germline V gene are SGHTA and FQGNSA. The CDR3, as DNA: TGTGCCAGCAGCACGGGGGGTGGTACGCAGTATTTT. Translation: CASSTGGGTQYF. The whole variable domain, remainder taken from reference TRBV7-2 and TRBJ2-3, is GAGVSQSPSNKVTEKGKDVELRCDPISGHTALYWYRQSLGQGLEFLIYFQGNSAPDKSGLPSDRFSAERTGGSVSTLTIQRTQQEDSAVYLCASSTGGGTQYFGPGTRLTVL.

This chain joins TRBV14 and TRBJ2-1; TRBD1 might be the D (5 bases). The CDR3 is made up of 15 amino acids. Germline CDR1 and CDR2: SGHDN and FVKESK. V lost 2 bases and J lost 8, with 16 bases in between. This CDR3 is CASSQLVGHMDEQFF. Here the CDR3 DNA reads TGTGCCAGCAGCCAACTAGTAGGACATATGGATGAGCAGTTCTTC. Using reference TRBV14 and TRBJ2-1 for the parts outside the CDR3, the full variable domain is EAGVTQFPSHSVIEKGQTVTLRCDPISGHDNLYWYRRVMGKEIKFLLHFVKESKQDESGMPNNRFLAERTGGTYSTLKVQPAELEDSGVYFCASSQLVGHMDEQFFGPGTRLTVL.

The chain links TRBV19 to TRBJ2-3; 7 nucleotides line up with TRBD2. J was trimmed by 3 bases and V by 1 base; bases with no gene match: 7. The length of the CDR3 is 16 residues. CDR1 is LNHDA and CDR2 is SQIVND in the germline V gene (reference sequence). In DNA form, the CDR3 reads TGTGCCAGTAGTATAGTTGCGGGAGCAGAAACAGATACGCAGTATTTT. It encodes CASSIVAGAETDTQYF.

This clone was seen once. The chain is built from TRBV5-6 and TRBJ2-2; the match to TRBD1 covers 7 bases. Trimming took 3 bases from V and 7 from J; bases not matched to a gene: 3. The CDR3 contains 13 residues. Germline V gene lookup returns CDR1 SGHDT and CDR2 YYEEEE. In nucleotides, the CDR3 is TGTGCCAGCAGCTGGGGGACAGACGGGGAGCTGTTTTTT. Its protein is CASSWGTDGELFF.

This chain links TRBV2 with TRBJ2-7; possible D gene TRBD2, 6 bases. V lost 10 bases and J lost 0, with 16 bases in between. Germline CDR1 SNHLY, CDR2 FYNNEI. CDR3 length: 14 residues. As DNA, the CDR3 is TGTGCCACAGGCCGGGACTTTAACTCCTACGAGCAGTACTTC. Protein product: CATGRDFNSYEQYF. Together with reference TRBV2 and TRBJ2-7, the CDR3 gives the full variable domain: EPEVTQTPSHQVTQMGQEVILRCVPISNHLYFYWYRQILGQKVEFLVSFYNNEISEKSEIFDDQFSVERPDGSNFTLKIRSTKLEDSAMYFCATGRDFNSYEQYFGPGTRLTVT.

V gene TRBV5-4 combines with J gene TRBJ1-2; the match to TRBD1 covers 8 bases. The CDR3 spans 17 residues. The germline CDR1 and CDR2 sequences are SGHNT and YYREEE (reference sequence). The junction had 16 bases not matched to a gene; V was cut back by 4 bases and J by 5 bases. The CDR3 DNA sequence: TGTGCCAGCAGCGGCGACTATAGGACAGGGCGAGAGTATGGCTACACCTTC. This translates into CASSGDYRTGREYGYTF. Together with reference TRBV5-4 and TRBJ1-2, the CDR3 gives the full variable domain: ETGVTQSPTHLIKTRGQQVTLRCSSQSGHNTVSWYQQALGQGPQFIFQYYREEENGRGNFPPRFSGLQFPNYSSELNVNALELDDSALYLCASSGDYRTGREYGYTFGSGTRLTVV.

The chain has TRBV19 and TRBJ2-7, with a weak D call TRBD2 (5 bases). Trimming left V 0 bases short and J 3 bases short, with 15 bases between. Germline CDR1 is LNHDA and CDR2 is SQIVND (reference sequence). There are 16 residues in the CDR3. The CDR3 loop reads CASSIDLSRGYYEQYF. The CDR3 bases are TGTGCCAGTAGTATAGATCTATCTCGGGGATACTACGAGCAGTACTTC.

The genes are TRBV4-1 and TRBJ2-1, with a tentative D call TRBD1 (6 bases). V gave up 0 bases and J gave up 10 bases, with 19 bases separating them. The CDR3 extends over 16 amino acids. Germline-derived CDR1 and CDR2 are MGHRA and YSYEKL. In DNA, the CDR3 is TGCGCCAGCAGCCAAGATTCCGGCCAGGGGCTACGCGAGCAGTTCTTC. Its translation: CASSQDSGQGLREQFF.

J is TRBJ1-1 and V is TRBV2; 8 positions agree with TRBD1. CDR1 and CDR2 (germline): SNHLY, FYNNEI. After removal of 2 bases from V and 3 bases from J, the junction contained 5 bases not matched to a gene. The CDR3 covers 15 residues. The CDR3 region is CASSEIQGGYTEAFF. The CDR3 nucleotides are TGTGCCAGCAGTGAAATACAGGGGGGTTACACTGAAGCTTTCTTT. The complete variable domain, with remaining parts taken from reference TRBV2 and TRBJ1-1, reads EPEVTQTPSHQVTQMGQEVILRCVPISNHLYFYWYRQILGQKVEFLVSFYNNEISEKSEIFDDQFSVERPDGSNFTLKIRSTKLEDSAMYFCASSEIQGGYTEAFFGQGTRLTVV.

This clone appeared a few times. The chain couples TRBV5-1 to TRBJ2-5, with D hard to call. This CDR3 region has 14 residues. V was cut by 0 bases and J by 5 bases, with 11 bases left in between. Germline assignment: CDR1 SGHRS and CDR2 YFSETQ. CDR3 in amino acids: CASSLAQNRETQYF. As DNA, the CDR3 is TGCGCCAGCAGCTTGGCCCAAAATCGGGAGACCCAGTACTTC. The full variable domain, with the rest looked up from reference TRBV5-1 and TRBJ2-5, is KAGVTQTPRYLIKTRGQQVTLSCSPISGHRSVSWYQQTPGQGLQFLFEYFSETQRNKGNFPGRFSGRQFSNSRSEMNVSTLELGDSALYLCASSLAQNRETQYFGPGTRLLVL.

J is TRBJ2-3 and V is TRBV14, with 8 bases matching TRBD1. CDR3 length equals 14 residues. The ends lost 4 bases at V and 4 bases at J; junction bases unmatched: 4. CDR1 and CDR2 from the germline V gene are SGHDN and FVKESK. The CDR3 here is CASSLGQAADTQYF. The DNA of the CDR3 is TGTGCCAGCAGCCTGGGACAGGCAGCAGATACGCAGTATTTT.

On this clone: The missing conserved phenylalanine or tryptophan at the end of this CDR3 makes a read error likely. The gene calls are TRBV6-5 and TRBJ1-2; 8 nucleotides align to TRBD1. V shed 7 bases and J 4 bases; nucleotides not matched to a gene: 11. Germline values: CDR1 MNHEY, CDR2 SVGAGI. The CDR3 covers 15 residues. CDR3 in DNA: TGTGCCAGCAAAGCCGGTGCTGGGACAGGCTATGGCTACACCCTC. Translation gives CASKAGAGTGYGYTL.

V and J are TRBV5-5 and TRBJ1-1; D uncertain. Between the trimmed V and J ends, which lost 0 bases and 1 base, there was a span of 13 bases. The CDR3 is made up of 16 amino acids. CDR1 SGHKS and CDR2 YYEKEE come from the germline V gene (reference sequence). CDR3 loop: CASSLGRSQGNTEAFF. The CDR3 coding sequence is TGTGCCAGCAGCTTGGGGAGGTCCCAAGGGAACACTGAAGCTTTCTTT.